This passage covers 29 T cell receptor beta chains from one sample sequenced in a study of siplizumab effects on memory and regulatory T cells. Sequencing was performed with immunoSEQ multiplex PCR; in TCRdb, only in-frame clones are kept and a portion is missing. The table includes about 110,000 clones, about 92% detected once. Sequencing was performed on Tregs sorted from blood. Every receptor here comes from a human donor in good health.

This sequence joins TRBV6-5 and TRBJ1-2; D call uncertain. V was clipped by 7 bases and J by 7 bases, with 13 bases between them. The CDR3 sequence is 12 residues long. The germline CDR1 and CDR2 sequences are MNHEY and SVGAGI. CDR3 sequence: CASKRGPSGYTF. The CDR3 bases are TGTGCCAGCAAAAGAGGGCCAAGTGGCTACACCTTC.

The chain has TRBV4-2 and TRBJ2-7; 9 bases line up with TRBD2. CDR3 length: 15 residues. V dropped 1 base and J dropped 3; count of bases not matched to a gene: 4. Germline CDR1 and CDR2: LGHNA and YNFKEQ. The DNA for the CDR3 is TGTGCCAGCAGCCAAGCTGGGACTAGCAGCTACGAGCAGTACTTC. Encoded protein: CASSQAGTSSYEQYF.

For the CDR3, the DNA is TGTGCCAGCAGCCTTCAGGGAGGTGTCCATGGCAATGAGCAGTTCTTC. Translated: CASSLQGGVHGNEQFF. The chain is built from TRBV11-2 and TRBJ2-1, with D perhaps TRBD2 (6 bases). V lost 5 bases and J lost 6, with 20 bases in between. Germline CDR1 reads SGHAT; CDR2 reads FQNNGV. The CDR3 length is 16 residues.

The chain recombines TRBV2 with TRBJ2-1; D is possibly TRBD2 (6 bases). The CDR3 runs to 15 residues. The V end lost 8 bases, the J end lost 4 bases, and 18 bases lay between the germline ends. Germline CDR1 reads SNHLY; CDR2 reads FYNNEI. The CDR3 here is CASVTGLSVYNEQFF. The DNA of the CDR3 is TGTGCCAGCGTAACGGGACTCTCGGTTTACAATGAGCAGTTCTTC.

The chain is built from TRBV5-6 and TRBJ1-5; D may be TRBD1 (6 bases). The germline gives CDR1 SGHDT, CDR2 YYEEEE. V lost 4 bases and J 4 bases, leaving 15 bases between the germline ends. CDR3 length equals 15 residues. The CDR3 nucleotides are TGTGCCAGCAGCCGGGGAGGGGGGGCTAATCAGCCCCAGCATTTT. Amino acid sequence: CASSRGGGANQPQHF. Variable domain in full (rest from reference TRBV5-6 and TRBJ1-5): DAGVTQSPTHLIKTRGQQVTLRCSPKSGHDTVSWYQQALGQGPQFIFQYYEEEERQRGNFPDRFSGHQFPNYSSELNVNALLLGDSALYLCASSRGGGANQPQHFGDGTRLSIL.

J is TRBJ1-2 and V is TRBV11-2; TRBD1 might be the D (5 bases). Germline assignment: CDR1 SGHAT and CDR2 FQNNGV. The CDR3 is 15 amino acids. Between the trimmed V and J ends, which lost 1 base and 4 bases, there was a span of 13 bases. The CDR3 coding sequence is TGTGCCAGCAGCTTAGGTGGGGGGAAAGGCTATGGCTACACCTTC. Translating gives CASSLGGGKGYGYTF.

The chain uses TRBV27 and TRBJ2-3; D is ambiguous. CDR3 size: 15 residues. Trimming pared 5 bases from V and 0 bases from J, leaving 12 bases between. Germline V lookup: CDR1 MNHEY, CDR2 SMNVEV (reference sequence). As DNA, the CDR3 is TGTGCCAGCAGTCGTTTCGAGACTAGCACAGATACGCAGTATTTT. Amino acid sequence: CASSRFETSTDTQYF.

The V call is TRBV18, the J call TRBJ1-2, with D unresolved. Germline values: CDR1 KGHSH, CDR2 LQKENI. V shed 6 bases and J shed 8 bases, with 16 bases lying between them. This CDR3 comprises 13 residues. The CDR3 protein is CASSTRGRGGYTF. CDR3 coding DNA: TGTGCCAGCTCTACCAGAGGGCGAGGAGGCTACACCTTC.

This chain connects TRBV11-2 to TRBJ1-1; the match to TRBD1 covers 7 bases. The CDR3 sequence is 15 residues long. Unmatched junction bases numbered 5, after V lost 4 bases and J lost 0 bases. Germline V gene data show CDR1 as SGHAT and CDR2 as FQNNGV. The chain's CDR3 is CASSSLQGVNTEAFF. CDR3 coding DNA: TGTGCCAGCAGCTCCCTCCAGGGGGTGAACACTGAAGCTTTCTTT.

The J gene is TRBJ2-5, the V gene TRBV20-1, with unresolved D. V lost 1 base, J lost 5 bases, and 5 bases lay in between. The CDR3 length is 11 residues. Germline V CDR1 and CDR2: DFQATT, SNEGSKA (reference sequence). CDR3 loop: CSARVLETQYF. CDR3 sequence (DNA): TGCAGTGCTAGAGTATTGGAGACCCAGTACTTC.

The V gene is TRBV4-2, the J gene TRBJ2-3; D gene unclear. V dropped 1 base and J dropped 4 bases, with 3 bases sitting between them. Germline V CDR1 and CDR2: LGHNA, YNFKEQ. The CDR3 consists of 12 residues. The CDR3 DNA follows: TGTGCCAGCAGCCAAGTAGCAGATACGCAGTATTTT. It is translated as CASSQVADTQYF.

This chain uses TRBV5-6 with TRBJ1-2; TRBD1 aligns across 7 bases. The CDR3 has 14 amino acids. V was clipped by 3 bases and J by 8 bases; unmatched bases: 10. Per the germline V gene, CDR1 is SGHDT and CDR2 is YYEEEE. The CDR3 loop reads CASSSAGPGGGYTF. In nucleotides, the CDR3 is TGTGCCAGCAGCTCCGCCGGACCAGGGGGAGGCTACACCTTC.

The rearrangement uses TRBV7-7 and TRBJ2-3; possibly TRBD1 for D (6 bases). The V end lost 5 bases, the J end lost 2 bases, and 14 bases lay between the germline ends. Germline V lookup: CDR1 SSHAT, CDR2 FNYEAQ (reference sequence). The CDR3 is made up of 15 amino acids. In DNA form, the CDR3 reads TGTGCCAGCAGCACCGGGACACTAGTCACAGATACGCAGTATTTT. It is translated as CASSTGTLVTDTQYF.

The chain recombines TRBV7-9 with TRBJ1-6, with a weak D call TRBD1 (5 bases). V was pared by 8 bases and J by 9 bases, with 11 bases between. This CDR3 is 12 amino acids long. Germline V gives CDR1 SEHNR, CDR2 FQNEAQ (reference sequence). DNA of the CDR3: TGTGCCAGCTCTGGGGGTTTTTCACCCCTCCACTTT. Its protein is CASSGGFSPLHF.

This chain joins TRBV7-9 and TRBJ2-7; TRBD1 might be the D (6 bases). Trimming pared 2 bases from V and 3 bases from J, leaving 8 bases between. CDR3 length: 13 amino acids. From germline, CDR1 is SEHNR and CDR2 FQNEAQ (reference sequence). For the CDR3, the DNA is TGTGCCAGCAGCTTATTACAGGGCTACGAGCAGTACTTC. Amino acid sequence: CASSLLQGYEQYF.

The gene calls are TRBV15 and TRBJ1-2; D may be TRBD1 (6 bases). V was pared by 5 bases and J by 8 bases, with 21 bases between. Germline CDR1 LNHNV, CDR2 YYDKDF (reference sequence). The CDR3 covers 15 residues. The CDR3 sequence is CATSPQESRGGGYTF. The CDR3 DNA sequence: TGTGCCACCAGCCCCCAAGAGTCAAGGGGGGGAGGCTACACCTTC.

The chain recombines TRBV7-6 with TRBJ2-3; unclear D gene. The CDR3 spans 13 residues. Germline values: CDR1 SGHVS, CDR2 FNYEAQ. V dropped 2 bases and J dropped 2 bases, with 5 bases sitting between them. In DNA form, the CDR3 reads TGTGCCAGCAGCTTAAACCCCACAGATACGCAGTATTTT. This encodes CASSLNPTDTQYF.

The V call is TRBV20-1, the J call TRBJ2-7; D gene unclear. Looked up from germline, CDR1 is DFQATT and CDR2 is SNEGSKA (reference sequence). Trimming left V 6 bases short and J 7 bases short, with 13 bases between. This CDR3 has 11 amino acids. CDR3 region: CSALIHGEQYF. As DNA, the CDR3 is TGCAGTGCGCTGATACATGGGGAGCAGTACTTC.

This sequence joins TRBV6-5 and TRBJ1-1; unclear D gene. Deletions cut 2 bases from V and 0 bases from J, with 10 bases between. This CDR3 comprises 15 residues. In germline, CDR1 is MNHEY, CDR2 SVGAGI. The CDR3 here is CASSYVGYMNTEAFF. As DNA, the CDR3 is TGTGCCAGCAGTTACGTGGGCTATATGAACACTGAAGCTTTCTTT.

The gene calls are TRBV5-1 and TRBJ2-5; TRBD2 might be the D (5 bases). CDR1 and CDR2 (germline): SGHRS, YFSETQ. This CDR3 has 14 residues. V lost 5 bases and J lost 4, with 15 bases in between. The CDR3 nucleotides read TGCGCCAGCAGTCGTGTCGGGATAAGAGAGACCCAGTACTTC. It is translated as CASSRVGIRETQYF.

V gene TRBV7-9 combines with J gene TRBJ1-2; unclear D gene. V lost 10 bases, J lost 0 bases, and 12 bases lay in between. Per the germline V gene, CDR1 is SEHNR and CDR2 is FQNEAQ (reference sequence). This CDR3 is 13 amino acids long. The CDR3 bases are TGTGCCACATACACGGCTACTAACTATGGCTACACCTTC. Encoded protein: CATYTATNYGYTF.

This chain joins TRBV7-2 and TRBJ2-5; the match to TRBD1 covers 7 bases. The trim removed 2 bases at V and 2 bases at J, leaving 2 bases unmatched. Germline CDR1 reads SGHTA; CDR2 reads FQGNSA. The CDR3 contains 14 residues. This CDR3 is CASSLSRGQETQYF. As DNA, the CDR3 is TGTGCCAGCAGCTTAAGCAGGGGGCAAGAGACCCAGTACTTC.

The V call is TRBV25-1, the J call TRBJ1-2; 9 bases agree with TRBD1. Trimming removed 6 bases from V and 7 bases from J; junction bases left unmatched: 12. CDR3 length equals 15 residues. Germline V gene sequence: CDR1 MGHDK, CDR2 SYGVNS. The DNA for the CDR3 is TGTGCCAGCAGGACAGGGGGTCTCCTCCCATCTGGCTACACCTTC. Its translation: CASRTGGLLPSGYTF.

This rearrangement joins TRBV5-1 to TRBJ2-3, with D possibly matching TRBD2 (6 bases). Germline values: CDR1 SGHRS, CDR2 YFSETQ. Trimming removed 1 base from V and 3 bases from J, with 12 bases in between. CDR3 length equals 15 residues. CDR3 protein: CASSLRGGGTDTQYF. As DNA, the CDR3 is TGCGCCAGCAGCTTGAGGGGAGGAGGGACAGATACGCAGTATTTT.

This clone was seen a handful of times. J is TRBJ2-7 and V is TRBV27; D is possibly TRBD2 (5 bases). The CDR3 is made up of 13 amino acids. CDR1 is MNHEY, CDR2 SMNVEV, per germline (reference sequence). The germline V and J ends were trimmed by 6 bases and 3 bases, with 12 bases remaining between them. The CDR3: CASSYGVDYEQYF. The CDR3 DNA sequence: TGTGCCAGCAGCTACGGGGTGGACTACGAGCAGTACTTC.

The chain employs TRBV7-9 and TRBJ1-6; possibly TRBD1 for D (5 bases). V lost 5 bases, J lost 8 bases, and 13 bases lay in between. The germline V gene encodes CDR1 SEHNR and CDR2 FQNEAQ (reference sequence). The CDR3 has 14 amino acids. CDR3 nucleotide sequence: TGTGCCAGCAGCCAGGGAATAGTTGATTCACCCCTCCACTTT. The encoded protein is CASSQGIVDSPLHF.

The chain couples TRBV5-1 to TRBJ1-2; 8 nucleotides align to TRBD1. CDR3 size: 14 residues. Unmatched junction bases numbered 6, after V lost 0 bases and J lost 8 bases. Germline V CDR1 and CDR2: SGHRS, YFSETQ. CDR3 in amino acids: CASSLAGDRRGYTF. CDR3 nucleotide sequence: TGCGCCAGCAGCTTGGCAGGGGACAGGAGGGGCTACACCTTC.

The rearrangement uses TRBV5-1 and TRBJ2-3; unclear D gene. Germline lookup yields CDR1 SGHRS and CDR2 YFSETQ. Trimming took 4 bases from V and 7 from J, leaving 7 bases between them. CDR3 size: 11 residues. CDR3 nucleotide sequence: TGCGCCAGCAGCCCGGGCAATACGCAGTATTTT. Its protein is CASSPGNTQYF.

The chain is built from TRBV27 and TRBJ2-1, with 13 positions matching TRBD2. Germline V gene data show CDR1 as MNHEY and CDR2 as SMNVEV (reference sequence). This CDR3 spans 16 amino acids. J was trimmed by 5 bases and V by 4 bases; bases with no gene match: 5. The CDR3 nucleotides are TGTGCCAGCAGTTCCCCGGGACTAGCGGGGCACAATGAGCAGTTCTTC. This sequence encodes CASSSPGLAGHNEQFF.